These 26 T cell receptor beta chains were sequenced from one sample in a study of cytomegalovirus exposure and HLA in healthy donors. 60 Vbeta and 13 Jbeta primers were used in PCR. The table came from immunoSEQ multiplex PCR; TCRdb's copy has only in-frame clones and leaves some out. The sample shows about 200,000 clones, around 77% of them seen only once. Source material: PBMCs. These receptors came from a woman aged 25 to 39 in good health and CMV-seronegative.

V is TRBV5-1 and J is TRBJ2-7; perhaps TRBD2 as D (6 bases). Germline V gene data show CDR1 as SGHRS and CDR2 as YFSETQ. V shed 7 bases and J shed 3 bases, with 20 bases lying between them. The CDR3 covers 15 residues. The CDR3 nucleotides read TGCGCCAGCGGAGTAGCTACGGGAGTTTACTACGAGCAGTACTTC. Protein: CASGVATGVYYEQYF.

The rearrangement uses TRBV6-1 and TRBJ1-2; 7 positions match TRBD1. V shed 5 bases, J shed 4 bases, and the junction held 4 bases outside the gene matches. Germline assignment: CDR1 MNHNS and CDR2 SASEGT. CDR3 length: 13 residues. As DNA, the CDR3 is TGTGCCAGCAGTTGGGACAGCTTCTATGGCTACACCTTC. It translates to CASSWDSFYGYTF.

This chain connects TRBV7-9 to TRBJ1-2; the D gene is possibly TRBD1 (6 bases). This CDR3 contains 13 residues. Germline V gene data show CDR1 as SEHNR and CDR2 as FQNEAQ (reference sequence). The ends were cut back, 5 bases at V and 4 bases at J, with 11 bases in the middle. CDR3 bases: TGTGCCAGCAGCCCCATACAGGGCTATGGCTACACCTTC. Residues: CASSPIQGYGYTF.

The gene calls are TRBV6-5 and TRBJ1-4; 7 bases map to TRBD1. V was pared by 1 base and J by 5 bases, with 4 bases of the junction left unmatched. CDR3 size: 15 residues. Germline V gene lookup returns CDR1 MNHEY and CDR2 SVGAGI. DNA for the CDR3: TGTGCCAGCAGTTACTTGGGACAGCAAAATGAAAAACTGTTTTTT. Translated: CASSYLGQQNEKLFF.

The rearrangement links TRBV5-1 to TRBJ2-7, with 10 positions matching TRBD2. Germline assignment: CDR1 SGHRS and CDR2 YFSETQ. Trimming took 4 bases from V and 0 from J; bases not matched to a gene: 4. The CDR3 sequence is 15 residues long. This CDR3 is CASSPTSGPSYEQYF. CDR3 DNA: TGCGCCAGCAGCCCGACTAGCGGGCCCTCCTACGAGCAGTACTTC. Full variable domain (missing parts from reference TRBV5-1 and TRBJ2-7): KAGVTQTPRYLIKTRGQQVTLSCSPISGHRSVSWYQQTPGQGLQFLFEYFSETQRNKGNFPGRFSGRQFSNSRSEMNVSTLELGDSALYLCASSPTSGPSYEQYFGPGTRLTVT.

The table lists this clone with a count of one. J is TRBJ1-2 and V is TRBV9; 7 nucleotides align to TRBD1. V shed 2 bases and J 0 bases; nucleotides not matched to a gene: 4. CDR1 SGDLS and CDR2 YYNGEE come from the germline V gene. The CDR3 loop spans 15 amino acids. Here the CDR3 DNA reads TGTGCCAGCAGCGTGGGACAGTTCGCTAACTATGGCTACACCTTC. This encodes CASSVGQFANYGYTF.

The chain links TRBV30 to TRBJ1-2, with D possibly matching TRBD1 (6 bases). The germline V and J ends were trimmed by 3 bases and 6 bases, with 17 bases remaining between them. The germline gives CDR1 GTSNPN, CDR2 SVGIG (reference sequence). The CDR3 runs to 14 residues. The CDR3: CAWSPQDRSHGYTF. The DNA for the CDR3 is TGTGCCTGGAGCCCCCAGGACAGATCTCATGGCTACACCTTC.

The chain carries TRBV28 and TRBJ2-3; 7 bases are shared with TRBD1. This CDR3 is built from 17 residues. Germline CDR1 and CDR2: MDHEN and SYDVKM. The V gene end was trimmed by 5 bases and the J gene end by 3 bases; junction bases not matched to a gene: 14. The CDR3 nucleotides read TGTGCCAGCAGTGGGGACAGTATTACACAAACGACAGATACGCAGTATTTT. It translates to CASSGDSITQTTDTQYF. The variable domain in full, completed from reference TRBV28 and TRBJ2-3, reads DVKVTQSSRYLVKRTGEKVFLECVQDMDHENMFWYRQDPGLGLRLIYFSYDVKMKEKGDIPEGYSVSREKKERFSLILESASTNQTSMYLCASSGDSITQTTDTQYFGPGTRLTVL.

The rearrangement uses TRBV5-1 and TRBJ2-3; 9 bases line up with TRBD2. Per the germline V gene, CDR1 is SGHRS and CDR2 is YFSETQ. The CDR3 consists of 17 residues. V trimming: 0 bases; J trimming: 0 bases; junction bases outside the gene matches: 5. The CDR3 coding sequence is TGCGCCAGCAGCTTGGTTCGAGCGGGGGGTAGCACAGATACGCAGTATTTT. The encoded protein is CASSLVRAGGSTDTQYF.

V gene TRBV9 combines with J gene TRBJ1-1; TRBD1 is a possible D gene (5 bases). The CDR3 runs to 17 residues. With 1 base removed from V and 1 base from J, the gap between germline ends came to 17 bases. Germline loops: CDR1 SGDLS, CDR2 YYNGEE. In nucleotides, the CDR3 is TGTGCCAGCAGCGTATCCCCCGGCGGGACGGCGAACACTGAAGCTTTCTTT. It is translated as CASSVSPGGTANTEAFF.

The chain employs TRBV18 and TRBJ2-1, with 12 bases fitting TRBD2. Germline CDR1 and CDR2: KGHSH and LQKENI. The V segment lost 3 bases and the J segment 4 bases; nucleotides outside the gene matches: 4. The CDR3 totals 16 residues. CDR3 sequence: CASSPLTSGGYNEQFF. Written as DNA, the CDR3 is TGTGCCAGCTCACCCTTGACTAGCGGGGGTTACAATGAGCAGTTCTTC.

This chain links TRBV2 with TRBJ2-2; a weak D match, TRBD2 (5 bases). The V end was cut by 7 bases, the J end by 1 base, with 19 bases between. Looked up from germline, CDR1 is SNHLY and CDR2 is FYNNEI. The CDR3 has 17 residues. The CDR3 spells CASNPPLERRNTGELFF. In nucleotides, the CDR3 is TGTGCCAGCAACCCCCCCCTGGAGCGGAGGAACACCGGGGAGCTGTTTTTT. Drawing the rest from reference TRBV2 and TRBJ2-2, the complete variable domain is EPEVTQTPSHQVTQMGQEVILRCVPISNHLYFYWYRQILGQKVEFLVSFYNNEISEKSEIFDDQFSVERPDGSNFTLKIRSTKLEDSAMYFCASNPPLERRNTGELFFGEGSRLTVL.

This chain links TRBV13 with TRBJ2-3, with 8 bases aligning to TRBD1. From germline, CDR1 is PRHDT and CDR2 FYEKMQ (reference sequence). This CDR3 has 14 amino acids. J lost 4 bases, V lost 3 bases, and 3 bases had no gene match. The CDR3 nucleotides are TGTGCCAGCAGCTTGACAGGGGCCCCAGATACGCAGTATTTT. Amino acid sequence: CASSLTGAPDTQYF.

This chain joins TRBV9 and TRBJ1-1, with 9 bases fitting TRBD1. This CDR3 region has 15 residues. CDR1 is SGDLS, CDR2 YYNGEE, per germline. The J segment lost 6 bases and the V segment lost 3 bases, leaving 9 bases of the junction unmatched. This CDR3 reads CASSARQGGESEAFF. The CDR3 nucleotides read TGTGCCAGCAGCGCCAGACAGGGGGGTGAGTCTGAAGCTTTCTTT. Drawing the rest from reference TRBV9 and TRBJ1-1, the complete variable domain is DSGVTQTPKHLITATGQRVTLRCSPRSGDLSVYWYQQSLDQGLQFLIQYYNGEERAKGNILERFSAQQFPDLHSELNLSSLELGDSALYFCASSARQGGESEAFFGQGTRLTVV.

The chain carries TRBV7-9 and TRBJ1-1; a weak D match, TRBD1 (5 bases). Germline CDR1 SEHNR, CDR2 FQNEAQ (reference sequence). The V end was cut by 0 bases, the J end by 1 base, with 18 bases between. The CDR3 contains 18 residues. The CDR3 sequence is CASSLAAMRVGQNTEAFF. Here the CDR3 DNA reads TGTGCCAGCAGCTTAGCGGCTATGAGAGTGGGGCAGAACACTGAAGCTTTCTTT.

CDR3 amino acids: CASSGNSNSPLHF. The CDR3 DNA reads TGTGCCAGCAGCGGTAACAGTAACTCACCCCTCCACTTT. The J gene is TRBJ1-6, the V gene TRBV9; D call uncertain. Per the germline V gene, CDR1 is SGDLS and CDR2 is YYNGEE. The CDR3 totals 13 residues. V dropped 3 bases and J dropped 10 bases, with 11 bases sitting between them.

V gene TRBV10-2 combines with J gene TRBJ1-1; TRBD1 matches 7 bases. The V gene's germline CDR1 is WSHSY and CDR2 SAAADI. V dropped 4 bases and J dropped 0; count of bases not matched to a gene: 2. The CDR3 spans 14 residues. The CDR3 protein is CASSAGTVNTEAFF. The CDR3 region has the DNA TGCGCCAGCAGTGCCGGGACAGTGAACACTGAAGCTTTCTTT.

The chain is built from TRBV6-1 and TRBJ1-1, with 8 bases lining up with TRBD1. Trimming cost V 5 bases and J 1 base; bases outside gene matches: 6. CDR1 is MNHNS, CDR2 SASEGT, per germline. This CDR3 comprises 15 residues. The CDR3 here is CASSRQGWGNTEAFF. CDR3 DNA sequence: TGTGCCAGCAGTCGACAGGGGTGGGGGAACACTGAAGCTTTCTTT.

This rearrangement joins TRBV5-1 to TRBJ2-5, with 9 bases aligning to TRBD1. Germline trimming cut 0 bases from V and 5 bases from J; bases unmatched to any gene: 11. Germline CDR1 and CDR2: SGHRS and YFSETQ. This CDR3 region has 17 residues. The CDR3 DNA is TGCGCCAGCAGCTTGGCCAGGAGAACAGGGGGCGCGGAGACCCAGTACTTC. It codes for CASSLARRTGGAETQYF.

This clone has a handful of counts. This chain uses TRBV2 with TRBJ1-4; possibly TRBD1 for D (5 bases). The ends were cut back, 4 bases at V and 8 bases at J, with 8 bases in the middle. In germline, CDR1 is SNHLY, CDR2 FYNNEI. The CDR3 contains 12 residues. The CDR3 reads CASSGGAEKLFF. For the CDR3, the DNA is TGTGCCAGCAGTGGGGGCGCGGAAAAACTGTTTTTT.

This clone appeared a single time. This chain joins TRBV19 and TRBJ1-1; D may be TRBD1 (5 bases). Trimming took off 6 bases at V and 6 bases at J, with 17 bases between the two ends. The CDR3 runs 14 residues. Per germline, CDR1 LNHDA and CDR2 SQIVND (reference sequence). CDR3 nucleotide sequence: TGTGCCAGTAGGGCCCCCCTAGGGGTCCCTGAAGCTTTCTTT. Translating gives CASRAPLGVPEAFF.

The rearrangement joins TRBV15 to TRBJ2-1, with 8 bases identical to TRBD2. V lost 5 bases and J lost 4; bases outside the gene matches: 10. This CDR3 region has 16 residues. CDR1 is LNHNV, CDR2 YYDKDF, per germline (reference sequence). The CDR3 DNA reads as TGTGCCACCAGCCTCTTAGCGGGGCCTTTATACAATGAGCAGTTCTTC. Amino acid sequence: CATSLLAGPLYNEQFF.

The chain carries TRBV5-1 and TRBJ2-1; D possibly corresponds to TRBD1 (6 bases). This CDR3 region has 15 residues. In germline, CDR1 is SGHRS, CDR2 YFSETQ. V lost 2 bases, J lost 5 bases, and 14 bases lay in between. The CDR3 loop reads CASSLSHRTDNEQFF. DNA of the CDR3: TGCGCCAGCAGCTTAAGTCATAGGACAGACAATGAGCAGTTCTTC.

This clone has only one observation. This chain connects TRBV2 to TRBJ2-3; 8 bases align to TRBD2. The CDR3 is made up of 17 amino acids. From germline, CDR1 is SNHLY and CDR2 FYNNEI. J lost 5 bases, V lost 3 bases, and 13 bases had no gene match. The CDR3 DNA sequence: TGTGCCAGCAGTGAGGGGTCGGGGGGGGCCGGCCTAGATACGCAGTATTTT. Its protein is CASSEGSGGAGLDTQYF.

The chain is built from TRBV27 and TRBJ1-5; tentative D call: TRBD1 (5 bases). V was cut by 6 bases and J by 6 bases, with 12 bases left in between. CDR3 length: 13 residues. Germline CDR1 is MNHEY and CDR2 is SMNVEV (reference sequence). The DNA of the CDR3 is TGTGCCAGCAGCTATGGAAGGGGTCAGCCCCAGCATTTT. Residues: CASSYGRGQPQHF.

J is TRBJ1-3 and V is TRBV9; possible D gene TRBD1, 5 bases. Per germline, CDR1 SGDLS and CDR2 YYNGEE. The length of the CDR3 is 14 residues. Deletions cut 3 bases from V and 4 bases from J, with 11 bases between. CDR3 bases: TGTGCCAGCAGCGATGATAGGGGAGGAAACACCATATATTTT. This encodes CASSDDRGGNTIYF.